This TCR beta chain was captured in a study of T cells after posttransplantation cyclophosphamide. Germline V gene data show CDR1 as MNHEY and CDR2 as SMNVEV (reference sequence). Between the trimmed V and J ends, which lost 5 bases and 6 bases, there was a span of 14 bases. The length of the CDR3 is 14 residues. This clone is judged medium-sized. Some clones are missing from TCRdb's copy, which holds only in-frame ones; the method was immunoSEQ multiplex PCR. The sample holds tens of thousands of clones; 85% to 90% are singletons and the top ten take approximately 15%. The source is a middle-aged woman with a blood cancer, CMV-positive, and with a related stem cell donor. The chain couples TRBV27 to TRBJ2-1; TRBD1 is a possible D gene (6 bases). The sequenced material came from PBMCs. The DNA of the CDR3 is TGTGCCAGCAGTACAGGGAGAAGGGGCAATGAGCAGTTCTTC. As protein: CASSTGRRGNEQFF.